This T cell receptor beta chain was sequenced during a study of long-term antiretroviral therapy in people with HIV. Germline CDR1 reads LGHNA; CDR2 reads YSLEER. This CDR3 has 20 residues. The J segment lost 10 bases and the V segment lost 0 bases, leaving 16 bases of the junction unmatched. This clone was seen more than once but under ten times. What it recognizes is unknown. Study-level findings and limits: Clones that had undergone expansion before ART prevailed in the repertoire throughout all time points.

The libraries were made with immunoSEQ v3.0 at survey level. Libraries were prepared by immunoSEQ multiplex PCR; TCRdb keeps only in-frame clonotypes and omits some of them. Altogether about 25,000 clones are present, roughly three quarters being singletons, with the ten largest covering around 11%. The sequencing here drew on unsorted PBMCs, taken 1.1 years before starting antiretroviral therapy. This clonotype was sampled from a woman aged 40 to 50 with HIV. This chain uses TRBV4-3 with TRBJ1-6; 12 positions match TRBD1. CDR3 DNA sequence: TGCGCCAGCAGCCAAGACTGGTGGGGACAGGGGGCTTTTAGGTTATCACCCCTCCACTTT. Translation gives CASSQDWWGQGAFRLSPLHF.